The clone carrying this TCR beta chain was seen at least ten times. Its antigen is unknown. This sample is part of a study of response to subunit inactivated influenza vaccine. Each CDR3 protein gets one entry after TCRdb re-called the RT-PCR reads with MiXCR. Of about half a million distinct CDR3 sequences in the sample, over 9.5% were seen once. Study-level findings and limits: The study's authors posited that every seasonal influenza vaccination enlists few new T cells.

V shed 10 bases and J 5 bases; nucleotides not matched to a gene: 14. CDR1 and CDR2 (germline): ENHRY, SYGVKD. The CDR3 length is 15 residues. The chain links TRBV10-3 to TRBJ2-5, with 9 bases aligning to TRBD1. The material was PBMCs from blood, obtained about 40 days after vaccination. This TCR was recovered from a man in his fifties who received an inactivated influenza vaccine. This chain's CDR3 is CATHKGQGSPETQYF. In nucleotides, the CDR3 is TGTGCCACCCATAAGGGACAGGGAAGTCCGGAGACCCAGTACTTC.